Following are 18 T cell receptor beta chains from one sample sequenced in a study of blood T cell repertoires in COVID-19. Sequencing was performed with immunoSEQ multiplex PCR; in TCRdb, only in-frame clones are kept and a portion is missing. Seen here are roughly 200,000 clones, approximately 90% observed once, and the top ten hold under 13%. The sequencing input was PBMCs or T cells enriched from blood (not recorded which). These TCRs come from a man between 18 and 35 years old with acute COVID-19.

J is TRBJ1-1 and V is TRBV19, with TRBD1 as a possible D gene (5 bases). V gave up 7 bases and J gave up 5 bases, with 14 bases separating them. This CDR3 has 13 residues. CDR1 and CDR2 (germline): LNHDA, SQIVND (reference sequence). In DNA form, the CDR3 reads TGTGCCAGTACCAATCCGGGGGGGACTGAAGCTTTCTTT. This codes for CASTNPGGTEAFF.

The chain combines TRBV7-3 with TRBJ2-7; 8 bases are shared with TRBD2. CDR3 length: 14 residues. V trimming: 2 bases; J trimming: 6 bases; junction bases outside the gene matches: 6. CDR1 is SGHTA and CDR2 is FQGTGA in the germline V gene. CDR3 nucleotide sequence: TGTGCCAGCAGCTTACTCGGACTAGCCAGCGAGCAGTACTTC. Its translation is CASSLLGLASEQYF.

The gene calls are TRBV19 and TRBJ2-1; 11 nucleotides line up with TRBD2. V lost 6 bases to trimming and J lost 6 bases; unmatched junction nucleotides: 7. Germline CDR1 and CDR2: LNHDA and SQIVND (reference sequence). The CDR3 sequence is 15 residues long. CDR3 nucleotides: TGTGCCAGTAGGACTAGCGGGACCCAGGTCAATGAGCAGTTCTTC. It yields the protein CASRTSGTQVNEQFF.

For this clone: Distinct nucleotide sequences in the sample also encode this CDR3. The chain carries TRBV18 and TRBJ2-7, with 11 bases identical to TRBD1. CDR3 length: 15 residues. J lost 2 bases, V lost 3 bases, and 3 bases had no gene match. The germline gives CDR1 KGHSH, CDR2 LQKENI. CDR3 DNA sequence: TGTGCCAGCTCACCGCCGGGACAGGGGGCCTACGAGCAGTACTTC. Translating gives CASSPPGQGAYEQYF.

The rearrangement joins TRBV18 to TRBJ2-3; 8 bases map to TRBD1. This CDR3 has 17 amino acids. The V and J ends lost 1 base and 3 bases, in that order; junction bases with no gene match: 9. Germline values: CDR1 KGHSH, CDR2 LQKENI. The CDR3 DNA reads as TGTGCCAGCTCACCACAACCCGGGACAGGTGGGACAGATACGCAGTATTTT. Translation: CASSPQPGTGGTDTQYF.

In this sample, this clone turned up a few times. V is TRBV4-2 and J is TRBJ1-1; D uncertain. The germline V and J ends were trimmed by 9 bases and 1 base, with 18 bases remaining between them. The CDR3 totals 15 residues. Germline CDR1 and CDR2: LGHNA and YNFKEQ. The CDR3, as DNA: TGTGCCAGTACGGAGCCGACCCTCCCGAACACTGAAGCTTTCTTT. Amino acid sequence: CASTEPTLPNTEAFF.

A few counts support this clone. The rearrangement uses TRBV25-1 and TRBJ1-3; no clear D. This CDR3 has 14 amino acids. CDR1 and CDR2 from the germline V gene are MGHDK and SYGVNS. V lost 8 bases to trimming and J lost 4 bases, with 15 bases between them. The CDR3 DNA reads TGTGCCAGCGTTGCCGGGGTATCCGGAAACACCATATATTTT. Amino acid sequence: CASVAGVSGNTIYF. The full variable domain, its missing parts supplied by reference TRBV25-1 and TRBJ1-3, is EADIYQTPRYLVIGTGKKITLECSQTMGHDKMYWYQQDPGMELHLIHYSYGVNSTEKGDLSSESTVSRIRTEHFPLTLESARPSHTSQYLCASVAGVSGNTIYFGEGSWLTVV.

A note on this clone: At one boundary the junction diverges from the germline segment, which might be a read error. J is TRBJ2-1 and V is TRBV7-7; 8 bases line up with TRBD2. The CDR3 contains 17 residues. Per germline, CDR1 SSHAT and CDR2 FNYEAQ (reference sequence). CDR3 bases: TGTGCTAGCAGCTCCGAGGTCGGGCTAGCGGGTAGTAATGAGCAGTTCTTC. Protein product: CASSSEVGLAGSNEQFF. Variable domain in full (rest from reference TRBV7-7 and TRBJ2-1): GAGVSQSPRYKVTKRGQDVTLRCDPISSHATLYWYQQALGQGPEFLTYFNYEAQPDKSGLPSDRFSAERPEGSISTLTIQRTEQRDSAMYRCASSSEVGLAGSNEQFFGPGTRLTVL.

The rearrangement uses TRBV5-4 and TRBJ2-5; D is possibly TRBD2 (5 bases). CDR3 length: 15 residues. The V and J ends lost 0 bases and 2 bases respectively, with 11 bases between them. The germline V gene encodes CDR1 SGHNT and CDR2 YYREEE (reference sequence). The CDR3 here is CASSLAGSPQETQYF. The CDR3 DNA sequence: TGTGCCAGCAGCTTGGCGGGGTCACCTCAAGAGACCCAGTACTTC.

This clone was seen just once. The genes are TRBV30 and TRBJ2-3; 8 bases map to TRBD2. This CDR3 contains 15 residues. Germline V gene data show CDR1 as GTSNPN and CDR2 as SVGIG (reference sequence). The trim removed 4 bases at V and 0 bases at J, leaving 6 bases unmatched. CDR3 nucleotides: TGTGCCTGGACCGGGGGGGCCGCCAGCACAGATACGCAGTATTTT. The encoded protein is CAWTGGAASTDTQYF.

The chain couples TRBV7-9 to TRBJ1-5, with a possible D match to TRBD1 (6 bases). The germline V gene has CDR1 SEHNR and CDR2 FQNEAQ (reference sequence). The CDR3 totals 15 residues. V was cut by 2 bases and J by 4 bases, with 12 bases left in between. As DNA, the CDR3 is TGTGCCAGCAGCTTACAGGGGTCCCAAAATCAGCCCCAGCATTTT. Protein: CASSLQGSQNQPQHF.

The chain combines TRBV2 with TRBJ2-7; a possible D gene is TRBD2 (6 bases). The length of the CDR3 is 17 residues. Trimming left V 0 bases short and J 3 bases short, with 18 bases between. Looked up from germline, CDR1 is SNHLY and CDR2 is FYNNEI. The CDR3 reads CASSEAEVSSARYEQYF. CDR3 coding DNA: TGTGCCAGCAGTGAAGCAGAAGTGTCTAGCGCGCGCTACGAGCAGTACTTC.

This chain links TRBV19 with TRBJ2-1; tentatively, D is TRBD2 (5 bases). The V end lost 7 bases, the J end lost 7 bases, and 17 bases lay between the germline ends. This CDR3 spans 14 amino acids. Germline values: CDR1 LNHDA, CDR2 SQIVND (reference sequence). The CDR3 region is CASKVRAGGNEQFF. The DNA of the CDR3 is TGTGCCAGTAAGGTTCGTGCGGGTGGGAATGAGCAGTTCTTC.

The chain has TRBV30 and TRBJ1-1; D not certain. CDR1 is GTSNPN, CDR2 SVGIG, per germline (reference sequence). Trimming stripped 3 bases from V and 3 bases from J, with 23 bases between. CDR3 size: 17 residues. The CDR3 loop is CAWRPITGRTNDTEAFF. The CDR3 coding sequence is TGTGCCTGGAGACCCATTACCGGGAGAACGAACGACACTGAAGCTTTCTTT. Full variable domain (remainder filled in from reference TRBV30 and TRBJ1-1): SQTIHQWPATLVQPVGSPLSLECTVEGTSNPNLYWYRQAAGRGLQLLFYSVGIGQISSEVPQNLSASRPQDRQFILSSKKLLLSDSGFYLCAWRPITGRTNDTEAFFGQGTRLTVV.

V and J are TRBV28 and TRBJ1-2; no firm D call. The CDR3 contains 14 residues. Trimming cost V 1 base and J 4 bases, with 10 bases left between them. CDR1 is MDHEN, CDR2 SYDVKM, per germline. The CDR3 nucleotides read TGTGCCAGCAGTTTATTGAGTGGGAGCTATGGCTACACCTTC. It yields the protein CASSLLSGSYGYTF.

V is TRBV28 and J is TRBJ2-7, with 8 bases that match TRBD1. This CDR3 contains 14 residues. The V and J ends lost 5 bases and 5 bases, in that order; junction bases with no gene match: 8. Germline V gives CDR1 MDHEN, CDR2 SYDVKM. The CDR3 reads CASSLTGGPHEQYF. DNA for the CDR3: TGTGCCAGCAGTCTTACAGGGGGGCCACACGAGCAGTACTTC.

The gene calls are TRBV2 and TRBJ2-1; 10 bases map to TRBD2. CDR1 is SNHLY, CDR2 FYNNEI, per germline. V shed 6 bases and J 7 bases; nucleotides not matched to a gene: 12. This CDR3 is built from 16 residues. The chain's CDR3 is CASRGTSVGFSNEQFF. The DNA of the CDR3 is TGTGCCAGCAGGGGGACTAGCGTGGGGTTCTCTAATGAGCAGTTCTTC.

The V and J genes are TRBV19 and TRBJ2-5, with 9 positions matching TRBD2. The CDR3 has 14 residues. Per germline, CDR1 LNHDA and CDR2 SQIVND (reference sequence). Trimming cost V 6 bases and J 2 bases; bases outside gene matches: 4. The CDR3 is CASSPRGGQETQYF. CDR3 nucleotide sequence: TGTGCCAGTAGCCCGCGGGGGGGGCAAGAGACCCAGTACTTC.